These T cell receptor beta chains were read from a single sample in a study of cytomegalovirus exposure and HLA in healthy donors. Some clones are missing from TCRdb's copy, which holds only in-frame ones; the method was immunoSEQ multiplex PCR. The repertoire has about 160,000 clones, approximately 87% of them found once; the top ten carry roughly 5.8%. The sequencing sample was made of PBMCs. The receptors were sampled from a woman aged 30 to 39 in good health and CMV-seronegative. The CDR3 runs from the conserved cysteine through the conserved F or W. Each record gives: CDR3 DNA, CDR3 protein, V gene, CDR3 length, D gene, clone size, J gene. A D gene is named only where the DNA matches it firmly. Size tells how often a clone was seen (once, few, many) or the class of an expanded clone, and some rows leave it out.

cdr3_nt: TGTGCCAGCAGTCCGGGACAGGGGCACACTGAAGCTTTCTTT
cdr3_aa: CASSPGQGHTEAFF
v_call: TRBV27
cdr3_length: 14
d_call: TRBD1
clone_size: -
j_call: TRBJ1-1

cdr3_nt: TGTGCCAGCAGCTTGGGTTGGGGACAGAGAAACTATGGCTACACCTTC
cdr3_aa: CASSLGWGQRNYGYTF
v_call: TRBV5-6
cdr3_length: 16
d_call: TRBD1
clone_size: -
j_call: TRBJ1-2

cdr3_nt: TGCGCCAGCAGCCAAGAGACTAGCCGTACGTACGAGCAGTACTTC
cdr3_aa: CASSQETSRTYEQYF
v_call: TRBV4-3
cdr3_length: 15
d_call: TRBD2
clone_size: -
j_call: TRBJ2-7

cdr3_nt: TGTGCCAGCAGCTTAGGCATTTCCTACGAGCAGTACTTC
cdr3_aa: CASSLGISYEQYF
v_call: TRBV7-3
cdr3_length: 13
d_call: -
clone_size: -
j_call: TRBJ2-7

cdr3_nt: TGTGCCAGCAAGGGACTAGCGGATTACAATGAGCAGTTCTTC
cdr3_aa: CASKGLADYNEQFF
v_call: TRBV6-1
cdr3_length: 14
d_call: TRBD2
clone_size: once
j_call: TRBJ2-1

cdr3_nt: TGTGCCAGCGGGGGGAGTCCCTATGGCTACACCTTC
cdr3_aa: CASGGSPYGYTF
v_call: TRBV7-8
cdr3_length: 12
d_call: -
clone_size: -
j_call: TRBJ1-2

cdr3_nt: TGCGCCAGCAGCCAGAGGGACAGCTCTAACTATGGCTACACCTTC
cdr3_aa: CASSQRDSSNYGYTF
v_call: TRBV4-1
cdr3_length: 15
d_call: TRBD1
clone_size: -
j_call: TRBJ1-2

cdr3_nt: TGTGCCAGCAGCTTAGCCAGAACCTACGAGCAGTACTTC
cdr3_aa: CASSLARTYEQYF
v_call: TRBV11-3
cdr3_length: 13
d_call: -
clone_size: -
j_call: TRBJ2-7

cdr3_nt: TGCGCCAGCAGCTCGATAACCGGGCCCCCGAGTGGCTACACCTTC
cdr3_aa: CASSSITGPPSGYTF
v_call: TRBV5-1
cdr3_length: 15
d_call: -
clone_size: -
j_call: TRBJ1-2

cdr3_nt: TGTGCCAGCAGCTTAGTAGGTCGGACAGAAGCTTTCTTT
cdr3_aa: CASSLVGRTEAFF
v_call: TRBV11-2
cdr3_length: 13
d_call: -
clone_size: -
j_call: TRBJ1-1

cdr3_nt: TGTGCCAGCAGATACGGGACAACTAACTATGGCTACACCTTC
cdr3_aa: CASRYGTTNYGYTF
v_call: TRBV7-2
cdr3_length: 14
d_call: -
clone_size: -
j_call: TRBJ1-2

cdr3_nt: TGTGCCAGCTCACCTCCGACGAGAGCCGGGGAGCTGTTTTTT
cdr3_aa: CASSPPTRAGELFF
v_call: TRBV18
cdr3_length: 14
d_call: -
clone_size: -
j_call: TRBJ2-2

cdr3_nt: TGTGCCAGCAGTCCTGCTGGTACCGGGGAGCTGTTTTTT
cdr3_aa: CASSPAGTGELFF
v_call: TRBV2
cdr3_length: 13
d_call: -
clone_size: -
j_call: TRBJ2-2

cdr3_nt: TGTGCCAGCAGTTTACGAGCGGGAGTCAACGGCGGGGAGCTGTTTTTT
cdr3_aa: CASSLRAGVNGGELFF
v_call: TRBV27
cdr3_length: 16
d_call: TRBD2
clone_size: -
j_call: TRBJ2-2

cdr3_nt: TGTGCCAGCTGCGTAGGGAGCTACGAGCAGTACTTC
cdr3_aa: CASCVGSYEQYF
v_call: TRBV7-9
cdr3_length: 12
d_call: -
clone_size: once
j_call: TRBJ2-7

cdr3_nt: TGTGCCAGCAGCCAAGTATCAGCCCTTGGGCAGTACTTC
cdr3_aa: CASSQVSALGQYF
v_call: TRBV14
cdr3_length: 13
d_call: -
clone_size: -
j_call: TRBJ2-7

cdr3_nt: TGTGCCAGCAGCCCTCCGGGGGGGGCAAACACTGAAGCTTTCTTT
cdr3_aa: CASSPPGGANTEAFF
v_call: TRBV7-3
cdr3_length: 15
d_call: -
clone_size: -
j_call: TRBJ1-1

cdr3_nt: TGTGCCAGCAGTCTCACAGGGGTTGCTGAAGCTTTCTTT
cdr3_aa: CASSLTGVAEAFF
v_call: TRBV6-5
cdr3_length: 13
d_call: TRBD1
clone_size: once
j_call: TRBJ1-1

cdr3_nt: TGTGCCAGCAGTTTCCCCAATGAAAAACTGTTTTTT
cdr3_aa: CASSFPNEKLFF
v_call: TRBV27
cdr3_length: 12
d_call: -
clone_size: -
j_call: TRBJ1-4

cdr3_nt: TGCGCCAGCAGCCAAGCTGGAGGCGGGGCCCCGAACACCGGGGAGCTGTTTTTT
cdr3_aa: CASSQAGGGAPNTGELFF
v_call: TRBV4-3
cdr3_length: 18
d_call: -
clone_size: -
j_call: TRBJ2-2

cdr3_nt: TGTGCCAGCAGTGCACTAGCGGGGACGTACAATGAGCAGTTCTTC
cdr3_aa: CASSALAGTYNEQFF
v_call: TRBV6-4
cdr3_length: 15
d_call: TRBD2
clone_size: -
j_call: TRBJ2-1

cdr3_nt: TGTGCCAGCATGGGCGGGCTGGTCGGGGCTGGCTACACCTTC
cdr3_aa: CASMGGLVGAGYTF
v_call: TRBV28
cdr3_length: 14
d_call: -
clone_size: -
j_call: TRBJ1-2

cdr3_nt: TGTGCCAGCAGCTATCCCGGGACAGGGAGGAAGCCTTACGAGCAGTACTTC
cdr3_aa: CASSYPGTGRKPYEQYF
v_call: TRBV5-5
cdr3_length: 17
d_call: TRBD1
clone_size: -
j_call: TRBJ2-7

cdr3_nt: TGTGCCAGCACCGTGAGTCCGTCTAGCGGGAGGGACCAAGAGACCCAGTACTTC
cdr3_aa: CASTVSPSSGRDQETQYF
v_call: TRBV2
cdr3_length: 18
d_call: TRBD2
clone_size: -
j_call: TRBJ2-5

cdr3_nt: TGTGCCACCAGCAGAGTTGGGGTCAATTACGAGCAGTACTTC
cdr3_aa: CATSRVGVNYEQYF
v_call: TRBV15
cdr3_length: 14
d_call: -
clone_size: -
j_call: TRBJ2-7

cdr3_nt: TGTGCCAGCAGGCAGGGTTCAGCCAAAAACATTCAGTACTTC
cdr3_aa: CASRQGSAKNIQYF
v_call: TRBV27
cdr3_length: 14
d_call: -
clone_size: -
j_call: TRBJ2-4

cdr3_nt: TGTGCCAGCAGTTACTCCGGGACATATACCGGGGAGCTGTTTTTT
cdr3_aa: CASSYSGTYTGELFF
v_call: TRBV6-5
cdr3_length: 15
d_call: -
clone_size: -
j_call: TRBJ2-2

cdr3_nt: TGTGCCAGTAGTATCGGGACAGGGGGCTTTTCACCCCTCCACTTT
cdr3_aa: CASSIGTGGFSPLHF
v_call: TRBV19
cdr3_length: 15
d_call: TRBD1
clone_size: -
j_call: TRBJ1-6